Listed below are T cell receptor beta chains from one sample, sequenced in a study of cytomegalovirus exposure and HLA in healthy donors. Clones were sequenced by immunoSEQ multiplex PCR, and TCRdb holds only the in-frame ones, with some missing. The table has 150,000 to 200,000 clones, around 79% seen once; the top ten hold approximately 6%. The sample consisted of PBMCs. These receptors all come from a man in his forties or fifties in good health and CMV-seropositive. CDR3s include the opening cysteine and the closing phenylalanine or tryptophan. Each record gives: V gene, D gene, J gene, clone size, CDR3 DNA, CDR3 protein. D genes are given only for firm matches. Size values are once, few and many counts, or a class for expanded clones, and some rows have none.

TRBV7-2	TRBD2	TRBJ2-3	-	TGTGCCAGCAGCCCTACGGGGGGAGCTAGCACAGATACGCAGTATTTT	CASSPTGGASTDTQYF
TRBV19	-	TRBJ1-1	-	TGTGCCAGTACCACCGGGACCACCTACCGGGGGGGAGCTTTCTTT	CASTTGTTYRGGAFF
TRBV28	TRBD2	TRBJ2-1	once	TGTGCCAGCAGTGGGTATAGCGGGAGGGATCACAATGAGCAGTTCTTC	CASSGYSGRDHNEQFF
TRBV6-6	TRBD1	TRBJ1-1	-	TGTGCCAGCAGTTACTCGCGGCAGGGGGCCTCTGAAGCTTTCTTT	CASSYSRQGASEAFF
TRBV7-2	-	TRBJ2-1	-	TGTGCCAGCAGCCCTCCGGGAACCACCTTCAATGAGCAGTTCTTC	CASSPPGTTFNEQFF
TRBV18	-	TRBJ2-1	-	TGTGCCAGCTCAGGATATAGCGATGAGCAGTTCTTC	CASSGYSDEQFF
TRBV2	-	TRBJ1-2	-	TGTGCCAGCAGCAAGGTTATGGGGGCGCGGGGCTACACCTTC	CASSKVMGARGYTF
TRBV7-2	TRBD2	TRBJ2-1	once	TGTGCCAGCAGCTTAGATGGGACTAGCGGACATGAGCAGTTCTTC	CASSLDGTSGHEQFF
TRBV11-3	-	TRBJ1-2	-	TGTGCCAGCAGCTTTGGTCAGGGCAGCTATGGCTACACCTTC	CASSFGQGSYGYTF
TRBV28	TRBD1	TRBJ1-5	-	TGTGCCAGCAGGGCGGGGGACAGGAGCAATCAGCCCCAGCATTTT	CASRAGDRSNQPQHF
TRBV9	TRBD1	TRBJ2-5	-	TGTGCCAGCAGCGTAGCGGGACAGAAAGAGACCCAGTACTTC	CASSVAGQKETQYF
TRBV27	-	TRBJ2-6	-	TGTGCCAGCAGTTTATACCTGGGGCTCTGGTCTGGGGCCAACGTCCTGACTTTC	CASSLYLGLWSGANVLTF
TRBV29-1	-	TRBJ2-5	-	TGCAGCGTTGGAGGGGGAACGGGGCAAGAGACCCAGTACTTC	CSVGGGTGQETQYF
TRBV5-1	-	TRBJ2-7	-	TGCGCCAGCAGCTTGGCCGCAGACAACGGTCGGTCCTACGAGCAGTACTTC	CASSLAADNGRSYEQYF
TRBV10-2	TRBD1	TRBJ1-5	-	TGCGCCAGCAGTGAGTCCTTAACCGCGGACAGGGGAAGGAATCAGCCCCAGCATTTT	CASSESLTADRGRNQPQHF
TRBV19	-	TRBJ1-1	-	TGTGCCAGTAGTATAAGAGGAGTGAACACTGAAGCTTTCTTT	CASSIRGVNTEAFF
TRBV5-1	-	TRBJ2-3	-	TGCGCCAGCAGCTTGGCCGGAGACGCAGGCACAGATACGCAGTATTTT	CASSLAGDAGTDTQYF
TRBV2	TRBD1	TRBJ2-2	-	TGTGCCAGCAGTCGGGAACAGGGGAGCGGGGAGCTGTTTTTT	CASSREQGSGELFF
TRBV18	TRBD1	TRBJ2-2	many	TGTGCCAGCTCTTTTACAGGGGGCACCGGGGAGCTGTTTTTT	CASSFTGGTGELFF
TRBV5-4	TRBD2	TRBJ2-5	-	TGTGCCAGCAGCTTCGGCGGGAGGGCCCAAGAGACCCAGTACTTC	CASSFGGRAQETQYF
TRBV5-4	TRBD2	TRBJ2-1	-	TGTGCCATTGGGCCGGCCGGCGGGAGGGGGAATGAGCAGTTCTTC	CAIGPAGGRGNEQFF
TRBV7-2	TRBD2	TRBJ2-5	-	TGTGCCAGCAGCTTAGCGCTAGCGGGAGGACCCCTCAGTGAGACCCAGTACTTC	CASSLALAGGPLSETQYF
TRBV2	-	TRBJ1-1	-	TGTGCCAGCAGTTATACCCCAGGCAACACTGAAGCTTTCTTT	CASSYTPGNTEAFF
TRBV19	TRBD2	TRBJ2-1	-	TGTGCCAGTAGTATAAAGGGACTAGCGGATGAGCAGTTCTTC	CASSIKGLADEQFF
TRBV5-8	TRBD1	TRBJ2-2	-	TGTGCCAGCAGCTTCCGGGACAGGGGATTTGGCACCGGGGAGCTGTTTTTT	CASSFRDRGFGTGELFF
TRBV7-3	-	TRBJ1-1	-	TGTGCCAGCAGCTTATATCCGGGAACGAACACTGAAGCTTTCTTT	CASSLYPGTNTEAFF
TRBV27	TRBD1	TRBJ2-5	-	TGTGCCAGCAGTTTAAGACGGACAGGGGGCCCTAGCAACCGGGAGACCCAGTACTTC	CASSLRRTGGPSNRETQYF
TRBV9	-	TRBJ2-4	-	TGTGCCAGCAGCGTAGACTTAGCCAAAAACATTCAGTACTTC	CASSVDLAKNIQYF
TRBV5-6	TRBD2	TRBJ2-2	-	TGTGCCAGCAGCTTCGGGGGGAGGTCCACCGGGGAGCTGTTTTTT	CASSFGGRSTGELFF